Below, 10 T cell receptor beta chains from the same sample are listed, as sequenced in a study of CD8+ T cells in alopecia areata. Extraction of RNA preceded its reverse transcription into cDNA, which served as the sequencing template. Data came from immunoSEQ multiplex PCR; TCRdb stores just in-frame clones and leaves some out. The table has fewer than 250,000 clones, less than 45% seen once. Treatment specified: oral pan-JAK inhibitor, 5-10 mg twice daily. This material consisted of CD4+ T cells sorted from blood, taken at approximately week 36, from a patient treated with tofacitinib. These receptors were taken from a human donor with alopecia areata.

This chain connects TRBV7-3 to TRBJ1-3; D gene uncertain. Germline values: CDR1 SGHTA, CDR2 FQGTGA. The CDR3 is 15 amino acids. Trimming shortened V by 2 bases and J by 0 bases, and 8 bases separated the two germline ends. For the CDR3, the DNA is TGTGCCAGCAGCTTAGAGGCAGCCTCTGGAAACACCATATATTTT. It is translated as CASSLEAASGNTIYF.

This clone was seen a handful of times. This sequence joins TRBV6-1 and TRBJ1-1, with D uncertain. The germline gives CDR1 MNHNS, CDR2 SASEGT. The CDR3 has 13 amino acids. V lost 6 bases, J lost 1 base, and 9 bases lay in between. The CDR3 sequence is CASRYPANTEAFF. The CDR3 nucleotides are TGTGCCAGCAGATACCCGGCGAACACTGAAGCTTTCTTT.

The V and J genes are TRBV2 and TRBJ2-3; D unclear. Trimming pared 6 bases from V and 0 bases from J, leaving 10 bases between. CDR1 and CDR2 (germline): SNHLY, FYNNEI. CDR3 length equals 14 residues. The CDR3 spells CASSQTLSTDTQYF. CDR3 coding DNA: TGTGCCAGCAGCCAGACTTTAAGCACAGATACGCAGTATTTT. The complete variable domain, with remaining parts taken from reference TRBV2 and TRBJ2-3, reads EPEVTQTPSHQVTQMGQEVILRCVPISNHLYFYWYRQILGQKVEFLVSFYNNEISEKSEIFDDQFSVERPDGSNFTLKIRSTKLEDSAMYFCASSQTLSTDTQYFGPGTRLTVL.

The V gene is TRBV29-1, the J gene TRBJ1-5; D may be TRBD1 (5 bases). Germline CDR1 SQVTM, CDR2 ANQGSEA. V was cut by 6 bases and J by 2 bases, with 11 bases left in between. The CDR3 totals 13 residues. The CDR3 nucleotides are TGCAGCGTAGCGACGGGGGGCAATCAGCCCCAGCATTTT. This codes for CSVATGGNQPQHF.

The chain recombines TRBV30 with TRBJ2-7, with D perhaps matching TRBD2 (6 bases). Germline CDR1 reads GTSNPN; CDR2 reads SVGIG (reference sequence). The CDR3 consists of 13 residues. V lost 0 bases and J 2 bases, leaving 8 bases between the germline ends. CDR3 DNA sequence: TGTGCCTGGAGTGTCGGAGGGGCCTACGAGCAGTACTTC. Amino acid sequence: CAWSVGGAYEQYF.

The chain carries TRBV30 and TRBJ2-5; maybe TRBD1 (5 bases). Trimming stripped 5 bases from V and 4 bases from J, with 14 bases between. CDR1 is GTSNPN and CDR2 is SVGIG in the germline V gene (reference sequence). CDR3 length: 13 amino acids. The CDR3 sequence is CAWDGIRGETQYF. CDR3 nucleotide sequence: TGTGCCTGGGACGGTATAAGGGGAGAGACCCAGTACTTC.

As DNA, the CDR3 is TGTGCCCACCGTTTCCGGCCGGGAGGCACAGATACGCAGTATTTT. This gives the protein CAHRFRPGGTDTQYF. The chain combines TRBV30 with TRBJ2-3; D possibly corresponds to TRBD2 (6 bases). The CDR3 contains 15 residues. CDR1 is GTSNPN and CDR2 is SVGIG in the germline V gene (reference sequence). Trimming shortened V by 8 bases and J by 1 base, and 19 bases separated the two germline ends.

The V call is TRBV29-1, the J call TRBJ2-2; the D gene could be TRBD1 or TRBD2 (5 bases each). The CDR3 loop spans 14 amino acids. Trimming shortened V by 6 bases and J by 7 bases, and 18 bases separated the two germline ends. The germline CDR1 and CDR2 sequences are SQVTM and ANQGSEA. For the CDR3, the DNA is TGCAGCGTCGGTCGGGACCCTGGGGGCGGGGAGCTGTTTTTT. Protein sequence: CSVGRDPGGGELFF.

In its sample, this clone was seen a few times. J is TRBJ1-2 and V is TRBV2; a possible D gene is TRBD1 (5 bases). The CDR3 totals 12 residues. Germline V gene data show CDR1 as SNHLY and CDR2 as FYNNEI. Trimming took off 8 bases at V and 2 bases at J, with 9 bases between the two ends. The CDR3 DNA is TGTGCCAGCGAGGGGTCCAACTATGGCTACACCTTC. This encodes CASEGSNYGYTF.

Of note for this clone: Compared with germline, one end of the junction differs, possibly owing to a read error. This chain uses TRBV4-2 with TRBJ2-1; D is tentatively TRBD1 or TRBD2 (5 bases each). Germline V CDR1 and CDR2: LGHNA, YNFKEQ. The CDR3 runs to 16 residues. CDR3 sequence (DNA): TGTGCCAGCAGTCAAGAAATCGGGACCCGGTACAATGAGCAGTTCTTC. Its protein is CASSQEIGTRYNEQFF.